This TCR beta chain was sequenced for a study of shared clonotypes between healthy human individuals. In the study overall: The composition of the donors was two women and a few men aged 18 to 49.

Per germline, CDR1 MGHRA and CDR2 YSYEKL. The CDR3 is 13 amino acids. Between the trimmed V and J ends, which lost 4 bases and 8 bases, there was a span of 11 bases. When replicate PCRs were run on sorted subsets, they used around 0.2 ug DNA, 28,000 or so T cell genomes. TCRdb's copy holds only in-frame clones and misses some; the assay was immunoSEQ multiplex PCR. The sample gives about 1 million clones, about 75% of which show up once; approximately 1.5% is in the top ten. The clonotype originates from a man aged 18 to 29 in good health. The sample was memory CD4+ T cells sorted from blood. Noted subset: CD45RA-negative fraction. This chain links TRBV4-1 with TRBJ1-4; D remains ambiguous. CDR3 loop: CASSPLVGEKLFF. CDR3 DNA: TGCGCCAGCAGCCCTTTGGTGGGGGAAAAACTGTTTTTT.